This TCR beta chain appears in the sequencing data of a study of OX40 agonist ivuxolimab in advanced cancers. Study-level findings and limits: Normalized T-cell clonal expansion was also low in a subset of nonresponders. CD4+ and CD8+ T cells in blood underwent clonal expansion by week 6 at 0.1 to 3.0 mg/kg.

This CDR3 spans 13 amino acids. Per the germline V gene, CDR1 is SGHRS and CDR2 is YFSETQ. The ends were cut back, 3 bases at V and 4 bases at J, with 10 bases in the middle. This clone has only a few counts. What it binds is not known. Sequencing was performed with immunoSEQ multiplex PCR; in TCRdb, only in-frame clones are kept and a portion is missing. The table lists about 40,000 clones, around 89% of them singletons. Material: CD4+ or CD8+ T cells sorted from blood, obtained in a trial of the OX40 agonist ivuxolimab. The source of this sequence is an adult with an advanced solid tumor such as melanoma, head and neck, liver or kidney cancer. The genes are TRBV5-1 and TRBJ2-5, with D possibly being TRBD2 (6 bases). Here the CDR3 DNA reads TGCGCCAGCAGCTCCGGGGAGGCAGAGACCCAGTACTTC. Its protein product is CASSSGEAETQYF.